This record covers a single T cell receptor beta chain. No antigen is known for it. With 0 bases removed from V and 2 bases from J, the gap between germline ends came to 9 bases. From germline, CDR1 is MNHNY and CDR2 SVGAGI (reference sequence). The CDR3 extends over 15 amino acids. Generated by immunoSEQ multiplex PCR, the TCRdb table keeps only in-frame clones and is missing some. The sample has about 80,000 clones; less than 96% are singletons. The entry originates in a study of T cell clonotyping in hematopoietic cell transplantation. Broader study findings: Higher Inverse Simpson Index values in graft donor and pretransplant recipient predicted broader posttransplant TCR diversity.

Regarding time point: recipient sample about 28 days before transplant, after cytoreduction. Sequenced material: peripheral blood mononuclear cells, taken before stem cell transplant. The source of this sequence is a woman aged 50 to 65 with acute myeloid leukemia. Some clones in this sample may be carry-over from other donors' samples. The V gene is TRBV6-6, the J gene TRBJ2-3, with D perhaps being TRBD1 or TRBD2 (6 bases each). Here the CDR3 DNA reads TGTGCCAGCAGTTACTCGGGGGGCAACACAGATACGCAGTATTTT. Amino acid sequence: CASSYSGGNTDTQYF.